This T cell receptor beta chain was retrieved from a study of vaccination and CD4 T cells after COVID-19. This clonotype ranks as medium-sized (0.01 to 0.1%). Antigen specificity is unknown. Described treatment: roughly nine-day PBMC culture with coronavirus spike peptide pools or control peptides (ViraFEST assay). V dropped 5 bases and J dropped 1; count of bases not matched to a gene: 14. This CDR3 has 18 amino acids. CDR1 and CDR2 (germline): SGHNT, YENEEA. Sequenced with the Oncomine TCR Beta short-read assay was DNA taken from cultured CD4+ T cells. TCRdb redid the calling of the PCR reads with MiXCR, one entry per CDR3 protein. Of approximately 20,000 distinct CDR3 sequences listed, more than 55% were seen once; the top ten hold about 9.4%. General study results and limits: Spike mono-reactivity applied to 304 of 307 vaccine-specific clones detected in convalescent patients.

The sequenced sample consisted of CD4+ T cells from blood, cultured in vitro. The sequence derives from a human donor who had recovered from COVID-19. This chain uses TRBV11-3 with TRBJ1-1; 9 bases are a match to TRBD1. CDR3 coding DNA: TGTGCCAGCAGCCGGACCGGGACAGGGATTGGAGGGAACACTGAAGCTTTCTTT. It is translated as CASSRTGTGIGGNTEAFF.